This TCR beta chain emerged from a study of spatial heterogeneity in lung cancer. Study-level points and caveats: Tumor T-cell coverage was an estimated 7% or so for alpha and 13% for beta chains. Tallies of expanded TCRs, which were sorted into ubiquitous and regional groups, correlated with counts of ubiquitous and regional nonsynonymous mutations, respectively. Expanded intratumoral alpha and beta TCR counts tracked tumor mutation counts.

Sample time point: sample taken at primary tumor resection. This CDR3 is built from 15 residues. V was trimmed by 7 bases and J by 2 bases, leaving 17 bases between them. As for this clonotype: Antigen: not known. With the library built for alpha chains, this beta chain is off target and its frequency is not meaningful.

The presence of a unique molecular identifier marked each TCR cDNA molecule. One entry per CDR3 protein results from TCRdb running MiXCR on the 5' RACE reads. The sample contains about 8,100 distinct CDR3 sequences, under 15% of which appear only once. Sequenced material: lung tumor tissue, taken at surgery. This TCR came from a male donor with early-stage non-small cell lung cancer. V is TRBV12-3 or TRBV12-4 and J is TRBJ1-1, with unresolved D. CDR3 protein: CASTLWFNSNTEAFF. The CDR3 nucleotides are TGTGCCAGCACCCTTTGGTTTAACAGCAACACTGAAGCTTTCTTT.